This is a list of T cell receptor beta chains from one sample in a study of follicular helper T cells after annual influenza vaccination. Measured with immunoSEQ multiplex PCR; TCRdb has only the in-frame clones, and not every one. The profile shows around 8,700 clones, approximately 85% of them singletons. This material consisted of CXCR5+ CD38- circulating T follicular helper cells from blood, taken 7 days after influenza vaccination. These receptors all stem from an adult who received the influenza vaccine. The CDR3 runs from the conserved cysteine through the conserved F or W. Each record gives: J gene, V gene, D gene, clone size, CDR3 protein, CDR3 DNA. D genes are given only for firm matches. Clone size appears in some rows only: once, few, many, or a class for an expanded clone.

J: TRBJ2-5; V: TRBV5-6; D: -; size: -; CDR3: CASSLRQKGWETQYF; DNA: TGTGCCAGCAGCTTGCGACAGAAAGGGTGGGAGACCCAGTACTTC
J: TRBJ2-2; V: TRBV7-6; D: TRBD2; size: -; CDR3: CASSLFGTSGNTGELFF; DNA: TGTGCCAGCAGCTTATTCGGGACTAGCGGGAACACCGGGGAGCTGTTTTTT
J: TRBJ1-5; V: TRBV19; D: TRBD1; size: -; CDR3: CASRQGDSGSNQPQHF; DNA: TGTGCCAGTAGGCAAGGGGACAGCGGCAGCAATCAGCCCCAGCATTTT
J: TRBJ1-4; V: TRBV28; D: -; size: -; CDR3: CASSLDRSNEKLFF; DNA: TGTGCCAGCAGTTTAGACAGATCTAATGAAAAACTGTTTTTT
J: TRBJ1-1; V: TRBV28; D: -; size: -; CDR3: CASSLWGAGNTEAFF; DNA: TGTGCCAGCAGTTTATGGGGGGCAGGGAACACTGAAGCTTTCTTT
J: TRBJ2-7; V: TRBV7-9; D: TRBD1; size: -; CDR3: CASSPGTGRGYEQYF; DNA: TGTGCCAGCAGCCCCGGGACAGGGCGGGGATACGAGCAGTACTTC
J: TRBJ1-2; V: TRBV7-8; D: -; size: -; CDR3: CASSPQGDGYTF; DNA: TGTGCCAGCAGCCCCCAAGGGGATGGCTACACCTTC
J: TRBJ2-3; V: TRBV4-2; D: TRBD2; size: -; CDR3: CASSQGLAGGDTQYF; DNA: TGTGCCAGCAGCCAAGGACTAGCGGGGGGAGATACGCAGTATTTT
J: TRBJ2-3; V: TRBV2; D: -; size: -; CDR3: CASKAAGQLLDTQYF; DNA: TGTGCCAGCAAGGCAGCGGGACAACTCTTAGATACGCAGTATTTT
J: TRBJ2-3; V: TRBV7-9; D: TRBD1; size: -; CDR3: CASSFEYRGSADTQYF; DNA: TGTGCCAGCAGCTTCGAATACAGGGGTTCGGCAGATACGCAGTATTTT
J: TRBJ1-2; V: TRBV6-1; D: TRBD1; size: few; CDR3: CASSEQGGDGYTF; DNA: TGTGCCAGCAGTGAACAGGGGGGGGATGGCTACACCTTC
J: TRBJ2-6; V: TRBV7-6; D: -; size: -; CDR3: CASSLVKQTSSGANVLTF; DNA: TGTGCCAGCAGCTTAGTGAAACAGACGAGCTCTGGGGCCAACGTCCTGACTTTC
J: TRBJ2-3; V: TRBV2; D: -; size: -; CDR3: CASSLDTDTQYF; DNA: TGTGCCAGCAGTCTTGACACAGATACGCAGTATTTT
J: TRBJ2-3; V: TRBV5-6; D: TRBD2; size: once; CDR3: CASSFLTSGATDTQYF; DNA: TGTGCCAGCAGCTTTCTAACTAGCGGGGCCACAGATACGCAGTATTTT
J: TRBJ2-7; V: TRBV14; D: -; size: -; CDR3: CASSQDEIAYEQYF; DNA: TGTGCCAGCAGCCAAGATGAGATCGCCTACGAGCAGTACTTC
J: TRBJ1-4; V: TRBV6-5; D: TRBD1; size: once; CDR3: CASTSRQGDEKLFF; DNA: TGTGCCAGCACCTCAAGACAGGGTGATGAAAAACTGTTTTTT
J: TRBJ2-7; V: TRBV28; D: -; size: few; CDR3: CASSSRRDTHPYEQYF; DNA: TGTGCCAGCAGTTCCCGCCGGGACACCCACCCTTACGAGCAGTACTTC
J: TRBJ2-3; V: TRBV9; D: TRBD2; size: -; CDR3: CASSVQGGTDTQYF; DNA: TGTGCCAGCAGCGTGCAGGGAGGGACAGATACGCAGTATTTT
J: TRBJ1-2; V: TRBV4-3; D: -; size: -; CDR3: CASSQKQHTYGYTF; DNA: TGCGCCAGCAGCCAAAAACAGCATACCTATGGCTACACCTTC
J: TRBJ2-5; V: TRBV5-6; D: -; size: -; CDR3: CASSRRASGQETQYF; DNA: TGTGCCAGCAGCCGTAGGGCCAGCGGCCAAGAGACCCAGTACTTC